This T cell receptor (beta chain) was observed in a study of T and B cells in COVID-19 patients (dated by TCRdb to 2019 to 2021). Background for the entire study: Using TRB and IGH repertoire sequencing of peripheral blood, the study characterized adaptive immunity in COVID-19 patients who had active infection or had recovered. A couple of patients were in both the active and recovered cohorts because samples existed from active disease and from after recovery. Comorbidities linked to unfavorable COVID-19 outcome were present in about 90% of the 20 patients in the active-infection cohort. The recovered cohort included over 15 patients who contributed fewer than 25 samples, and most of those patients had mild to moderate COVID-19 that was managed on an outpatient basis. An age-matched reference group of 30 to 40 healthy donors negative for COVID-19 antibodies served as the comparison for repertoire analyses. A median age of approximately 34 years was recorded in the recovered cohort versus 67 years in the active-infection cohort. Over 7 million TCR sequences were analysed from a TCR and BCR sequence repository that comprised a few dozen patients and roughly 73 time points. Of the 20 to 25 patients in the active-infection cohort, 12 were critically ill and needed mechanical ventilation or ECMO. As many as 9 follow-up blood samples were taken per patient, and some of the samples covered different disease stages within the same individual. What the authors observed across the whole study: Prospective validation of the reported TCR clusters was stated to be required before clinical use. A total of approximately 2,000 exclusive TCR clusters, including some 30 low-pGen clusters, were found in the recovered cohort. Specific T cell subsets (CD4+/Treg/CD8+) and sorted SARS-CoV-2-responsive or tetramer+ T cells had not yet been sequenced, with those experiments still ongoing. TRB repertoires were found to be highly clonal in active COVID-19, whereas diversity and richness at recovery were found to rise above healthy donor levels. Few blood samples were available from mildly ill patients while symptoms were present, and early samples from severe cases were likewise scarce. The cohort was considered too small for HLA contributions to COVID-19 susceptibility or severity to be assessed. TRBV/TRBJ gene usage was reported as strongly skewed in patients with COVID-19.

The reads were generated on an Illumina MiSeq. TRB rearrangements were amplified by multiplex PCR with BIOMED2 TRB-A/B primer pools. Illumina-compatible adapters and 7-nucleotide sample barcodes were attached to the amplicons through two consecutive PCRs. Phusion HS II polymerase was used for all library PCRs. Amplicons were gel-purified with the NucleoSpin Gel and PCR Clean-up kit, quantified on Qubit, and pooled at about 4 nM. The quality of the amplicon pool was checked on an Agilent 2100 Bioanalyzer prior to Illumina next-generation sequencing. For the original study's pipeline: Annotation of TRB rearrangements was performed with MiXCR 3.0.8 using the default MiXCR reference library. Non-productive reads and sequences with fewer than 2 reads were removed, and every unique CDR3 nucleotide sequence was treated as one clone. R 3.5.1 was used to calculate clonality, diversity, richness and V-J gene usage. TCR clustering by CDR3 similarity used GLIPH2, with generation probabilities calculated by OLGA. Only GLIPH2 clusters with at least four unique TCR clonotypes present in at least three individuals were retained. TCRdb trimmed the raw reads at Q25, called clones with MiXCR and kept productive beta chains. CDR3 protein duplicates are merged, each entry listing the most common genes and DNA. None of the V and J calls come from the authors' own analysis; TCRdb made them. This sample is represented by around 16,000 distinct CDR3 sequences; around a quarter of them were singletons. The ten top clones hold approximately 3.1% of the sample.

The germline V gene (reference sequence) supplies CDR1 WNHNN and CDR2 SYGVQD. Taken from cysteine to phenylalanine, the CDR3 has 14 residues. Only CDR3 DNA remains: 42 bases, in frame from the first base. The V and J ends are trimmed by 2 bases and 5 bases, leaving 10 bases between them. Details on this clonotype: This clone's antigen is unknown. No base-level quality is on record; no much larger clone is a single base apart.

Genomic DNA extracted from blood, in amounts of 250-500 ng, served as the starting material for amplifying TRB repertoires. Material: blood. This chain joins TRBV10-1 to TRBJ2-1; a tentative D match to TRBD1 spans 5 bases. The receptor's source is a human donor who had recovered from COVID-19. The CDR3 has the sequence CASSEGQGHNEQFF. The nucleotide sequence is TGCGCCAGCAGTGAGGGCCAGGGCCACAATGAGCAGTTCTTC.